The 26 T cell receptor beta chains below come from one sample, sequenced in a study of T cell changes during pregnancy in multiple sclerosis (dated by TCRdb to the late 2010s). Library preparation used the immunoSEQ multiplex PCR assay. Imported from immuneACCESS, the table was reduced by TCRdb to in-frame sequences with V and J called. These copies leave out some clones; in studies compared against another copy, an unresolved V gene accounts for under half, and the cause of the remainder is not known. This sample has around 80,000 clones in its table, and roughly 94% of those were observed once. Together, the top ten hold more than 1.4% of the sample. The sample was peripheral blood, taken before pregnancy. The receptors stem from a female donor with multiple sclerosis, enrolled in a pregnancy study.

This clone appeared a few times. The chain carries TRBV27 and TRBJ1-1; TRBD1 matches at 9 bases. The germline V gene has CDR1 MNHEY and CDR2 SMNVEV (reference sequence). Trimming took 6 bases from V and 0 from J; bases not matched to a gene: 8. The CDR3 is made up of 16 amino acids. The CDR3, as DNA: TGTGCCAGCAGGAAGGGGGGACAGGGTATGAACACTGAAGCTTTCTTT. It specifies CASRKGGQGMNTEAFF.

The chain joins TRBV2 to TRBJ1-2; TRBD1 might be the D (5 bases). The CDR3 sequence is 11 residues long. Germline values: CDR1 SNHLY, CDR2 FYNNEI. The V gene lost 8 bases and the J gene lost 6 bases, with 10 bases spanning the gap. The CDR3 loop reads CASGGEDGYTF. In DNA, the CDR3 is TGTGCCAGCGGGGGGGAGGATGGCTACACCTTC.

The DNA for the CDR3 is TGTGCTAGTGGTTTGGTACACCTCCCGCTAGCCCGGCCTACGGCCCAGTACTTC. Translated: CASGLVHLPLARPTAQYF. V usage is TRBV12-5 and J usage is TRBJ2-5, with a weak D call TRBD2 (5 bases). The length of the CDR3 is 18 residues. CDR1 LGHNT and CDR2 FRNRAP come from the germline V gene. Trimming took off 0 bases at V and 9 bases at J, with 26 bases between the two ends.

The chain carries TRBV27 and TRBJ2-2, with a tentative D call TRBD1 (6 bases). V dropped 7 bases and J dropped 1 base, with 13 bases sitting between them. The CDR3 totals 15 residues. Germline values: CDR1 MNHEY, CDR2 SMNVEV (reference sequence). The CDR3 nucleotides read TGTGCCAGCAAGAAAGAGGGGGTGAACACCGGGGAGCTGTTTTTT. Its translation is CASKKEGVNTGELFF.

Here the CDR3 DNA reads TGTGCCAGCAGCTGGAGCCCCGGGCGAATCAGGGACATTCAGTACTTC. Amino acids: CASSWSPGRIRDIQYF. This chain joins TRBV7-9 and TRBJ2-4; TRBD1 might be the D (5 bases). In germline, CDR1 is SEHNR, CDR2 FQNEAQ (reference sequence). V dropped 4 bases and J dropped 8 bases, with 21 bases sitting between them. CDR3 length: 16 residues.

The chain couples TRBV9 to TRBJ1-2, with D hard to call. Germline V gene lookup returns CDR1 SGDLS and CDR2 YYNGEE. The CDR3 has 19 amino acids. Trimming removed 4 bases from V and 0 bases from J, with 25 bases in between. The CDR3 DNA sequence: TGTGCCAGCAGCCGTGGGCCGCGGGCAGGCGACGATTCTAACTATGGCTACACCTTC. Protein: CASSRGPRAGDDSNYGYTF. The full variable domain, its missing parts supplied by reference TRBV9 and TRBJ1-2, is DSGVTQTPKHLITATGQRVTLRCSPRSGDLSVYWYQQSLDQGLQFLIQYYNGEERAKGNILERFSAQQFPDLHSELNLSSLELGDSALYFCASSRGPRAGDDSNYGYTFGSGTRLTVV.

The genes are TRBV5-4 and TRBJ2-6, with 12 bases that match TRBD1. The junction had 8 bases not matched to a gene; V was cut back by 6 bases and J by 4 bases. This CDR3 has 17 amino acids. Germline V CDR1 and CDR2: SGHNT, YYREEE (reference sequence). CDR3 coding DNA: TGTGCCAGCACACCGGGACAGGGGGCTTCCGGGGCCAACGTCCTGACTTTC. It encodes CASTPGQGASGANVLTF.

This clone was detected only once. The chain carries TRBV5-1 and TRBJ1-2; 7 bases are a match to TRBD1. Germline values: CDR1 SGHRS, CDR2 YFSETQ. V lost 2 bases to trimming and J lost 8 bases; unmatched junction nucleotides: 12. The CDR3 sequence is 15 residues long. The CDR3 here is CASSLSGTDPLGYTF. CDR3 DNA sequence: TGCGCCAGCAGCTTATCCGGGACAGACCCGCTAGGCTACACCTTC.

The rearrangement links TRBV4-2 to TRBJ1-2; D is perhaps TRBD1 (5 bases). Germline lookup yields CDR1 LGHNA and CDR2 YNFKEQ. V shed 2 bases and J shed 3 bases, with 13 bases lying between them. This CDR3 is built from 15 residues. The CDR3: CASSQSGDQDYGYTF. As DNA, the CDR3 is TGTGCCAGCAGCCAATCGGGGGATCAAGACTATGGCTACACCTTC.

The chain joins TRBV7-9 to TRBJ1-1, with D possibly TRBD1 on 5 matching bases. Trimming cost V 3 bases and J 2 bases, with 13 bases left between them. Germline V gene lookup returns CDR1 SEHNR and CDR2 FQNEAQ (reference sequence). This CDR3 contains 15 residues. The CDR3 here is CASSFGIGANTEAFF. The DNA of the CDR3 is TGTGCCAGCAGCTTCGGAATAGGGGCCAACACTGAAGCTTTCTTT.

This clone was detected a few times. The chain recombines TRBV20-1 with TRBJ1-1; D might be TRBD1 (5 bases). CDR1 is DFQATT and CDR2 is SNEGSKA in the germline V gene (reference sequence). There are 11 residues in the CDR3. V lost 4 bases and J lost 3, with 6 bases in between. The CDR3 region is CSAKGHTEAFF. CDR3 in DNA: TGCAGTGCTAAGGGGCACACTGAAGCTTTCTTT.

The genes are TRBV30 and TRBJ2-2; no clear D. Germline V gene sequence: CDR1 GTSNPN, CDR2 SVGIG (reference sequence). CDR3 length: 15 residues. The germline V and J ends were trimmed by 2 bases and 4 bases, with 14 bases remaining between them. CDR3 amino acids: CAWSTVAVSTGELFF. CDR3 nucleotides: TGTGCCTGGAGTACGGTAGCAGTCAGCACCGGGGAGCTGTTTTTT.

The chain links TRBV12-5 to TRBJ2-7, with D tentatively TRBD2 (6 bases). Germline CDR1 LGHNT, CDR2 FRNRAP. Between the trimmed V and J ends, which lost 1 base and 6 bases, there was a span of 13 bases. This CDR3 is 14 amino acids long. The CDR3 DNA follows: TGTGCTAGTGGTTTGGGGCCCTTGGGGGGCGAGCAGTACTTC. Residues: CASGLGPLGGEQYF.

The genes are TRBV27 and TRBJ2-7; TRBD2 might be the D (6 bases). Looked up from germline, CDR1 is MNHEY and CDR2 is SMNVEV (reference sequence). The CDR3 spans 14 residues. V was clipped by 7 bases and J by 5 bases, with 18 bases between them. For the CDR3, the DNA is TGTGCCAGCACCCCCGGGGGTAACAGACACGAGCAGTACTTC. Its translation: CASTPGGNRHEQYF.

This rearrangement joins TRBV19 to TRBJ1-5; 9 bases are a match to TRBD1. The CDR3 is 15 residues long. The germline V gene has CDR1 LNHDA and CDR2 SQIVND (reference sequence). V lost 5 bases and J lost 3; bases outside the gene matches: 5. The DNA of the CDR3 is TGTGCCAGTAGTGGGACAGGGATGCCCAATCAGCCCCAGCATTTT. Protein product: CASSGTGMPNQPQHF. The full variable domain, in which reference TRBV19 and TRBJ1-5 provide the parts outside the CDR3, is DGGITQSPKYLFRKEGQNVTLSCEQNLNHDAMYWYRQDPGQGLRLIYYSQIVNDFQKGDIAEGYSVSREKKESFPLTVTSAQKNPTAFYLCASSGTGMPNQPQHFGDGTRLSIL.

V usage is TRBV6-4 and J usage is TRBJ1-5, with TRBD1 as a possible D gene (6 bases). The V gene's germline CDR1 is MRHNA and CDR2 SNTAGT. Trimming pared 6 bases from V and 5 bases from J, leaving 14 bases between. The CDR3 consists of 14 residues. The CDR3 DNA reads TGTGCCAGCAGGGACGACAGGTTGGATCAGCCCCAGCATTTT. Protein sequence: CASRDDRLDQPQHF.

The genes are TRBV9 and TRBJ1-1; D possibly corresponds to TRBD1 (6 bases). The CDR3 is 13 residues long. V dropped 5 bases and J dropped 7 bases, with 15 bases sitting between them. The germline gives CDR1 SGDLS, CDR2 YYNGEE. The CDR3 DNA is TGTGCCAGCAGTATGGGGGCATTTGGTGAAGCTTTCTTT. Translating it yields CASSMGAFGEAFF.

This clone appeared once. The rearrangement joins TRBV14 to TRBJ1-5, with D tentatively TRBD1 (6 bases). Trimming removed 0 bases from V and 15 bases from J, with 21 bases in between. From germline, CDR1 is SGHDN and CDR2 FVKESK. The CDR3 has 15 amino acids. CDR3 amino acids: CASSQEAGALPLLHF. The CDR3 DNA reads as TGTGCCAGCAGCCAAGAGGCAGGGGCCCTACCCCTGTTGCATTTT.

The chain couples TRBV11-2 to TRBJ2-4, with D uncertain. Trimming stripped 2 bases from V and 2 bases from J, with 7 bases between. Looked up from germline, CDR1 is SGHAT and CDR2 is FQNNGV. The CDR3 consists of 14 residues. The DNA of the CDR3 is TGTGCCAGCAGCTTAACAAACACCAAAAACATTCAGTACTTC. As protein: CASSLTNTKNIQYF.

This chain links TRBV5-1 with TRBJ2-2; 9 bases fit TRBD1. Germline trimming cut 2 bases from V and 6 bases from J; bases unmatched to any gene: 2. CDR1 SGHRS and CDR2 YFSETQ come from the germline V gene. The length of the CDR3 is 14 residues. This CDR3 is CASSLRQGAGELFF. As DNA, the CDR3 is TGCGCCAGCAGCTTACGACAGGGGGCCGGGGAGCTGTTTTTT.

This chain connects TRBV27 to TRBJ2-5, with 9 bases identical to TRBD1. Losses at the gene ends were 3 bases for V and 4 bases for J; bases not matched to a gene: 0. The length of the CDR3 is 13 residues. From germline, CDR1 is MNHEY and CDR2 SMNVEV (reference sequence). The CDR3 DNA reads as TGTGCCAGCAGTTTGACAGGGGGAGAGACCCAGTACTTC. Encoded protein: CASSLTGGETQYF.

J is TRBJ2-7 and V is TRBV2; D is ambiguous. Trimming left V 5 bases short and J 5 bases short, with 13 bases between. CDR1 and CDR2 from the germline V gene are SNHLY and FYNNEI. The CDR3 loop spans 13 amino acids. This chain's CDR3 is CASSMLRLHEQYF. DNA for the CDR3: TGTGCCAGCAGTATGCTCAGACTCCACGAGCAGTACTTC.

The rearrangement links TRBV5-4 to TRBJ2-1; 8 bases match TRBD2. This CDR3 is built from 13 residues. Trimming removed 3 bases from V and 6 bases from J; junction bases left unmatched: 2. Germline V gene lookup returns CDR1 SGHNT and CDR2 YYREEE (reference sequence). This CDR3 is CASSSGTSNEQFF. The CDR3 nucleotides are TGTGCCAGCAGCTCCGGGACTAGCAATGAGCAGTTCTTC.

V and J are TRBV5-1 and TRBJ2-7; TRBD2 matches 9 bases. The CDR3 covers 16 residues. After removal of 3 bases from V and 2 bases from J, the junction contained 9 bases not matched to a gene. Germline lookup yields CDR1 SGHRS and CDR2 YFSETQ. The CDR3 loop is CASSSSGGSYTYEQYF. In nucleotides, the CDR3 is TGCGCCAGCAGCTCGAGCGGGGGGTCCTATACCTACGAGCAGTACTTC.

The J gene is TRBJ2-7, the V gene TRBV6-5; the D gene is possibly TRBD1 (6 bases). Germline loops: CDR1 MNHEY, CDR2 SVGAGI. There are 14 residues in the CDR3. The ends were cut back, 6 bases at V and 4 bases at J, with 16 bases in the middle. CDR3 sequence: CASSRQALPYEQYF. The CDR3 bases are TGTGCCAGCAGCCGACAGGCGCTTCCATACGAGCAGTACTTC.

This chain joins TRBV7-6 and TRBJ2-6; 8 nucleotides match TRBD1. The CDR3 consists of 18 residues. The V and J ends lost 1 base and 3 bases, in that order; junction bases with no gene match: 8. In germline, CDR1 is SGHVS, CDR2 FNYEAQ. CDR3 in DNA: TGTGCCAGCAGCTTAGAGCGGACAGGGCCGAGTGGGGCCAACGTCCTGACTTTC. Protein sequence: CASSLERTGPSGANVLTF.